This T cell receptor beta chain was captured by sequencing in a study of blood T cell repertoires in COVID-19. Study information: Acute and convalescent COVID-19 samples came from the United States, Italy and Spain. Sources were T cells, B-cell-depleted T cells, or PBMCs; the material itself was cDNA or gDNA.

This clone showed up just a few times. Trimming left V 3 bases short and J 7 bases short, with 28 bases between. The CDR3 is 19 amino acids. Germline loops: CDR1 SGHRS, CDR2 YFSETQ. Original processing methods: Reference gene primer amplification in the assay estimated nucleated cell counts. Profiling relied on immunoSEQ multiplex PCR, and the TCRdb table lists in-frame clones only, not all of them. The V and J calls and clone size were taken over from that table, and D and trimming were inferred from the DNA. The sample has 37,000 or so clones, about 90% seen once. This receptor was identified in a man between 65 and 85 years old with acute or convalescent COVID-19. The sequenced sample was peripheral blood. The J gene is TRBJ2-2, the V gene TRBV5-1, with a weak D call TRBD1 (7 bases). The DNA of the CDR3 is TGCGCCAGCAGCTGGAGGGTGGACAGGATGGAACGAACAGGCGGGGAGCTGTTTTTT. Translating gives CASSWRVDRMERTGGELFF.